Listed here is a single T cell receptor (beta chain). These data belong to a study of CD8 T cells in Susac syndrome. A quantity of about 0.5 to 1 ug RNA underwent reverse transcription using random hexamers. TCRdb used MiXCR to reprocess the immunoSEQ multiplex PCR reads, holding one entry per CDR3 protein. The sample contains more than 100,000 distinct CDR3 sequences, 95% to 96% of which appear only once. This CDR3 is 14 amino acids long. The trim removed 3 bases at V and 4 bases at J, leaving 8 bases unmatched. Per the germline V gene, CDR1 is GTSNPN and CDR2 is SVGIG (reference sequence). The clonotype comes from a human donor with Susac syndrome. Input material: CD4+ T cells from PBMCs. This chain links TRBV30 with TRBJ1-1; the match to TRBD1 covers 7 bases. The CDR3: CAWRIQGRGTEAFF. For the CDR3, the DNA is TGTGCCTGGAGAATACAGGGGAGGGGCACTGAAGCTTTCTTT.